This record concerns one T cell receptor (beta chain) sequence. The target antigen is unknown. RNA totalling roughly 0.5 to 1 ug underwent reverse transcription with random hexamers. By means of immunoSEQ multiplex PCR, TCR beta CDR3 spanning 54 Vbeta and 13 Jbeta underwent amplification. MiXCR was run by TCRdb on the immunoSEQ multiplex PCR reads, yielding one entry per CDR3 protein. The sample consists of under 200,000 distinct CDR3 sequences, around nine tenths of them appearing once. After removal of 10 bases from V and 5 bases from J, the junction contained 11 bases not matched to a gene. From germline, CDR1 is MGHDK and CDR2 SYGVNS. This CDR3 spans 14 amino acids. These data originate in a study of CD8 T cells in Susac syndrome. Study-level background: The Susac syndrome patients that were sequenced included five or six with active disease and roughly 8 in remission. Study-wide results and caveats: Clonal expansion was not observed in the Susac syndrome CD4+ T cell repertoires.

In blood CD8+ and CD4+ T cells, TCR beta underwent sequencing. The chain joins TRBV25-1 to TRBJ1-2; 9 bases agree with TRBD1. This clonotype originated in a human donor with Susac syndrome. The specimen sequenced was CD4+ T cells from PBMCs. CDR3 loop: CAIPAGTGYYGYTF. CDR3 nucleotides: TGTGCCATCCCAGCCGGGACAGGGTATTATGGCTACACCTTC.